The clone carrying this TCR beta chain occurred a few times. The antigen remains unidentified. With a J-beta primer mix and a sample-barcoded 5' primer, a second PCR ran roughly 6 to 12 cycles. Each cDNA molecule was tagged by a template-switch adaptor with 12 random nucleotides. One entry per CDR3 protein, called by TCRdb with MiXCR from the 5' RACE reads. The sample contains about 680,000 distinct CDR3 sequences, 45% to 50% of which appear only once. Trimming removed 1 base at V and 3 bases at J, with 11 bases between. The CDR3 is made up of 15 amino acids. CDR1 and CDR2 from the germline V gene are LGHNA and YSLEER. The data were taken from a study of blood T cells in healthy people across ages. Notes on the study in general: Conclusively comparing naive with antigen-experienced cells was impossible with unsorted PBMCs.

The TCR was taken from a woman between 55 and 75 years old in good health. Sample: blood. V gene TRBV4-3 combines with J gene TRBJ2-3; the D gene is possibly TRBD2 (6 bases). Written as DNA, the CDR3 is TGCGCCAGCAGCCAAGGTCCGGGAGTGACAGATACGCAGTATTTT. Amino acid sequence: CASSQGPGVTDTQYF.